These T cell receptor beta chains were read from a single sample in a study of cytomegalovirus exposure and HLA in healthy donors. Clones were read by immunoSEQ multiplex PCR, and TCRdb kept only the in-frame ones, dropping some. The sample yields around 91,000 clones, approximately 84% seen once. Specimen: PBMCs. These receptors all come from a young man in good health and CMV-seronegative. Each CDR3 is given with its conserved first and last residue. The order of the fields is clone size, D gene, J gene, V gene, CDR3 DNA, CDR3 protein. A D gene is named only where the DNA matches it firmly. Size tells how often a clone was seen (once, few, many) or the class of an expanded clone, and some rows leave it out.

- TRBD1 TRBJ1-1 TRBV10-3 TGTGCCATCGCCACTGGGACAGGGGATGAAGCTTTCTTT CAIATGTGDEAFF
- - TRBJ2-5 TRBV7-6 TGTGCCAGCAGCTTTCATGGAGTGACAGAAGAGACCCAGTACTTC CASSFHGVTEETQYF
- TRBD2 TRBJ2-1 TRBV15 TGTGCCACCAGCAACGGACTAGCGGAACACAATGAGCAGTTCTTC CATSNGLAEHNEQFF
- - TRBJ2-3 TRBV4-3 TGCGCCAGCAGCCCTGGCGGGACTACAGATACGCAGTATTTT CASSPGGTTDTQYF
- - TRBJ2-2 TRBV6-4 TGTGCCAGCAGTGTACAATCCACCGGGGAGCTGTTTTTT CASSVQSTGELFF
- - TRBJ2-7 TRBV5-6 TGTGCCAGCAGCTTCGGGACCTACGAGCAGTACTTC CASSFGTYEQYF
- - TRBJ2-5 TRBV19 TGTGCCAGTAGTATACAGGGGGGCGCCGGGACCCAGTACTTC CASSIQGGAGTQYF
- TRBD1 TRBJ1-2 TRBV30 TGTGCCCACCGACCCAAAACGACAGGGGGGGCTGGCTACACCTTC CAHRPKTTGGAGYTF
few - TRBJ2-2 TRBV5-1 TGCGCCAGCAGCTCCAGGACAGGGAGGGGGACCGGGGAGCTGTTTTTT CASSSRTGRGTGELFF
- - TRBJ2-3 TRBV7-2 TGTGCCAGCAGCTTAGGCGGGTTCCGTGGCACAGATACGCAGTATTTT CASSLGGFRGTDTQYF
- TRBD2 TRBJ2-5 TRBV19 TGTGCCAGCACCTCTAGCGGGAGGTCTCAAGAGACCCAGTACTTC CASTSSGRSQETQYF
once TRBD1 TRBJ2-3 TRBV6-5 TGTGCCAGCAGTAGCCCGGACAGGGGTACAGATACGCAGTATTTT CASSSPDRGTDTQYF
- - TRBJ2-1 TRBV10-1 TGCGCCAGCAGTGAGGAAGCTAGGTCCTACAATGAGCAGTTCTTC CASSEEARSYNEQFF
- - TRBJ2-7 TRBV9 TGTGCCAGCAGCGTAGGGGACACCACCTACGAGCAGTACTTC CASSVGDTTYEQYF
- TRBD1 TRBJ1-1 TRBV11-2 TGTGCCAGCAGCCGGAGGACAGGGGGAAACACTGAAGCTTTCTTT CASSRRTGGNTEAFF
once TRBD1 TRBJ1-1 TRBV5-6 TGTGCCAGCAGGCCGGGACAGGGGGTCGGAGCTTTCTTT CASRPGQGVGAFF
few - TRBJ2-7 TRBV21-1 TGTGCCAACCCCCAGGCCAGGAGGTACTACGAGCAGTACTTC CANPQARRYYEQYF
- TRBD2 TRBJ2-7 TRBV9 TGTGCCAGCAGCCCCCGTCTGGGACTAGCGGACTACGAGCAGTACTTC CASSPRLGLADYEQYF
- - TRBJ1-1 TRBV23-1 TGCGCCAGCAGTTATAGACAGGCCTTGAACACTGAAGCTTTCTTT CASSYRQALNTEAFF
once TRBD2 TRBJ2-7 TRBV2 TGTGCCAGCACCCCCGGGAGGGTCTACGAGCAGTACTTC CASTPGRVYEQYF
- - TRBJ2-3 TRBV13 TGTGCCAGCAGCCTCCCTAGCCACACAGATACGCAGTATTTT CASSLPSHTDTQYF
once TRBD2 TRBJ2-7 TRBV27 TGTGCCAGCAGTTTAATGGGACTAGCGGGACAGCGCCGGTACGAGCAGTACTTC CASSLMGLAGQRRYEQYF
- - TRBJ2-1 TRBV7-2 TGTGCCAGCAGCACCAGACAGACCTACAATGAGCAGTTCTTC CASSTRQTYNEQFF
- - TRBJ2-5 TRBV6-4 TGTGCCAGCAGTGACTCTGGTAGCGCTAAAGAGACCCAGTACTTC CASSDSGSAKETQYF
- - TRBJ2-6 TRBV5-4 TGTGCCAGCAGTTTGGGAGGATCTGGGGCCAACGTCCTGACTTTC CASSLGGSGANVLTF
- TRBD1 TRBJ1-2 TRBV29-1 TGCAGCGTTGAAGGCAACAGGGGGCTTTTGGGCTATGGCTACACCTTC CSVEGNRGLLGYGYTF
- TRBD1 TRBJ2-7 TRBV28 TGTGCCAGCAGGGACAGGAAGTTCTACGAGCAGTACTTC CASRDRKFYEQYF
- TRBD1 TRBJ1-2 TRBV28 TGTGCCAGCACTGGACAGGGGATTGGCTACACCTTC CASTGQGIGYTF
- TRBD2 TRBJ2-7 TRBV9 TGTGCCAGCAGCGAAGCTAGCGGGAGTATCGACGAGCAGTACTTC CASSEASGSIDEQYF
- - TRBJ2-1 TRBV10-1 TGCGCCAGCAGTGAGGCGGGTCTAGCGACTGAGCAGTTCTTC CASSEAGLATEQFF
- TRBD1 TRBJ1-2 TRBV25-1 TGTGCCAGCAGCCCCCATCCCATAACAGGGGGCTATGGCTACACCTTC CASSPHPITGGYGYTF
- - TRBJ2-7 TRBV9 TGTGCCAGCAGCGTAGCTACAGGAGGGGTTGGGGGGTACGAGCAGTACTTC CASSVATGGVGGYEQYF
- - TRBJ2-7 TRBV30 TGTGCCTGGAGCCTTACGAATGTCGGCGAGCAGTACTTC CAWSLTNVGEQYF
- TRBD2 TRBJ2-7 TRBV7-2 TGTGCCAGCAGCTTAGTAGGGCTAGCGGGAGACGAGCAGTACTTC CASSLVGLAGDEQYF
- - TRBJ1-6 TRBV19 TGTGCCAGTAGGTATTCTAAGAGCTCCTATAATTCACCCCTCCACTTT CASRYSKSSYNSPLHF
- - TRBJ1-3 TRBV9 TGTGCCAGCAGCGCCACTGGAAACACCATATATTTT CASSATGNTIYF
- - TRBJ2-5 TRBV5-1 TGCGCCAGCAGCACAAGGACTAAACAAGAGACCCAGTACTTC CASSTRTKQETQYF
- - TRBJ2-7 TRBV2 TGTGCCACCTCCCGGAGGTCCACCTACGAGCAGTACTTC CATSRRSTYEQYF
- TRBD1 TRBJ2-5 TRBV6-1 TGTGCCAGCAGTGTCGACAGGGGAGAGACCCAGTACTTC CASSVDRGETQYF
- TRBD2 TRBJ2-7 TRBV30 TGTGCCTGGAAGACGGGAGGGACCTACGAGCAGTACTTC CAWKTGGTYEQYF
- TRBD1 TRBJ1-1 TRBV2 TGTGCCAGCAGTGACATACAGGGGGCGGGGAACACTGAAGCTTTCTTT CASSDIQGAGNTEAFF